This TCR beta chain is drawn from a study of T-cell memory formation after mild COVID-19. Study as a whole: Each donor largely had its own TCR clusters.

V was cut by 8 bases and J by 0 bases, with 14 bases left in between. The germline V gene encodes CDR1 MNHEY and CDR2 SVGAGI. The CDR3 runs 15 residues. Each CDR3 protein is one row after TCRdb ran MiXCR on the 5' RACE reads. The repertoire consists of some 600,000 distinct CDR3 sequences, with roughly 17% occurring once and the leading ten covering about 8.1%. Source material: PBMCs or a T cell subset sorted from them (not recorded which). J is TRBJ1-3 and V is TRBV6-5, with D possibly TRBD1 on 6 matching bases. This TCR was sampled from an adult woman who had mild COVID-19 (a few samples of this study predate the infection). Cell type and time point are not known. The CDR3: CASAQEGHSGNTIYF. In DNA, the CDR3 is TGTGCCAGCGCCCAGGAGGGACACTCTGGAAACACCATATATTTT.